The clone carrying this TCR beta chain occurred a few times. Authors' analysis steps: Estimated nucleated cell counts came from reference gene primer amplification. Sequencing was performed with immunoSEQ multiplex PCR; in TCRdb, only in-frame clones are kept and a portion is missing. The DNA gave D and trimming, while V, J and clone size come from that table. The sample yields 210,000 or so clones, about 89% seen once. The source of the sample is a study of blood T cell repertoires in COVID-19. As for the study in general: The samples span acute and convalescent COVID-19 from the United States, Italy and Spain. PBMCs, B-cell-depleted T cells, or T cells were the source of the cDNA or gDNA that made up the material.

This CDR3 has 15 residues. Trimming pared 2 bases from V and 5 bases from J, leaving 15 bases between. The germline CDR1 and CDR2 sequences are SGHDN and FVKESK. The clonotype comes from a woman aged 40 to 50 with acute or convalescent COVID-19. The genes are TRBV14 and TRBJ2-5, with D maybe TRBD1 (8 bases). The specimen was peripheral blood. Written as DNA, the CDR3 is TGTGCCAGCAGCCAAACAGGACAGGGAGGGGAGACCCAGTACTTC. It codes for CASSQTGQGGETQYF.